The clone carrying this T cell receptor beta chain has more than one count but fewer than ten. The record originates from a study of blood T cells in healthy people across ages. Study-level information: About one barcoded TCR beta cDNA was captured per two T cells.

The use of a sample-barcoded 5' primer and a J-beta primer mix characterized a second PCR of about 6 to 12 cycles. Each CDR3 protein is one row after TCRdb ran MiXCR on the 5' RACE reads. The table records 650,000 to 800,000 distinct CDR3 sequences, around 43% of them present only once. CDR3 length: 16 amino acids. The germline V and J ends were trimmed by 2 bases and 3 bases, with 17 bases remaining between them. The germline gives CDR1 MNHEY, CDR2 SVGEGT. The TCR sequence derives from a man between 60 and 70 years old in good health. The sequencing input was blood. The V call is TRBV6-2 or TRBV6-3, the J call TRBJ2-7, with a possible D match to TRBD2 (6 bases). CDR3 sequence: CASSYGGAASYYEQYF. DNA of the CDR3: TGTGCCAGCAGTTACGGAGGGGCGGCTTCATACTACGAGCAGTACTTC.